Here is one T cell receptor beta chain with its context. Libraries were prepared by immunoSEQ multiplex PCR; TCRdb keeps only in-frame clonotypes and omits some of them. The sample has around 290,000 clones; more than 70% are singletons. This record comes from a study of blood T cell repertoires in COVID-19. Study information: Italy, Spain and the United States were the sources of the convalescent and acute COVID-19 samples.

CDR1 SNHLY and CDR2 FYNNEI come from the germline V gene. Trimming removed 9 bases from V and 11 bases from J, with 25 bases in between. The CDR3 length is 14 residues. The chain employs TRBV2 and TRBJ1-1; D is possibly TRBD1 (6 bases). Sample: peripheral blood. The TCR sequence derives from a woman between 45 and 65 years old who had recovered from COVID-19. This CDR3 reads CASRTAGATLSAFF. The DNA of the CDR3 is TGTGCCAGTAGAACAGCAGGGGCCACCCTATCCGCTTTCTTT.